This T cell receptor beta chain was identified during a study of vaccination and CD4 T cells after COVID-19 (dated by TCRdb to between 2021 and 2024). A note on the overall study: Convalescent patients had a positive SARS-CoV-2 result on nasal swab PCR, and of these patients, fewer than ten had mild disease and one had severe disease. In the convalescent cohort there were six males and four females, among whom were two Hispanic individuals, seven Caucasians, two Asians and one multiracial person. Participants got two doses of the Pfizer-BioNTech BNT162b2 vaccine (n=8) or two doses of the Moderna mRNA-1273 vaccine (n=2). Post-COVID blood samples were collected from convalescent patients a median of around 100 days after diagnosis, with a range of roughly 30 to 161 days. Post-vaccine blood samples were collected a median of about 72 days after the second vaccine dose, ranging from roughly 14 to 241 days. In approximately ten COVID-19 convalescent patients and a handful of infection-naive healthy vaccine recipients, the spike-specific CD4+ TCR repertoire before mRNA vaccination was compared with the repertoire after mRNA vaccination.

The paper as a whole reports these results and caveats: Among the post-vaccine SARS-CoV-2-reactive clones in convalescent patients, a median about 87% showed up only after vaccination, which suggests vaccine-specific priming. Nearly all vaccine-specific clones in convalescent patients (304 of 307) were mono-reactive for SARS-CoV-2 spike rather than cross-reactive with common cold coronaviruses. The study included relatively few convalescent patients and did not analyze early timepoints after natural infection. The median count of SARS-CoV-2-reactive clonotypes went up from under 25 after infection to some 38 after vaccination, although the change was not significant.

The CDR3 spans 15 residues, from the cysteine through the phenylalanine. Only CDR3 DNA remains: 45 bases, in frame from the first base. As encoded in the germline V gene, CDR1 is SGHDT while CDR2 is YYEEEE. Germline trimming: 2 bases from V, 4 bases from J; junction bases outside gene matches: 6. The convalescent patients' positive SARS-CoV-2 PCR tests were from March to December 2020, which was before the Alpha, Beta and Delta variants emerged in the United States. Ficoll-Paque Plus gradient centrifugation was used to isolate PBMCs from whole blood, and the isolated PBMCs were then either used fresh or cryopreserved at -140C. The receptor library was made with PCR. Sequencing used an Illumina iSeq 100. Per the original workflow: Non-productive sequences were removed, and CDR3s not starting with C, not ending with F or W, or shorter than 7 amino acids were discarded. CDR3 homology was assessed with Levenshtein distances (stringdist) and unrooted phylogenetic trees (ape) in R version 3.6.1. TCRdb trimmed the raw reads at Q25, called clones with MiXCR and kept productive beta chains. Here each entry gathers all rows of one CDR3 protein and keeps the most common genes and DNA. Here the V and J calls rest on TCRdb's processing, not on the authors' analysis. In this sample the table shows about 21,000 distinct CDR3 sequences, about 58% of which occur a single time. The ten largest clones represent approximately 0.99% of the sample.

Concerning this clonotype: No antigen is known for it. It has no much larger one-base neighbor in the sample; base qualities were not kept.

This chain is built from TRBV5-6 and TRBJ1-2; 9 bases in the junction line up with TRBD1. The sample consisted of CD4+ T cells from blood, taken before SARS-CoV-2 vaccination. This sequence originates from a human donor who had recovered from COVID-19. The CDR3 reads CASSFGPGQGYGYTF. DNA sequence: TGTGCCAGCAGCTTTGGTCCGGGACAGGGCTATGGCTACACCTTC.